This entry lists 26 T cell receptor beta chains sequenced from one sample in a study of memory CD4+ T cells and cytomegalovirus serostatus. Single viable CD3+CD4+CD8-CD45RO+ cells were sorted as the memory CD4+ T cells. Profiled with immunoSEQ multiplex PCR; TCRdb holds only in-frame clones, not every one. The table has 45,000 to 55,000 clones, around 80% seen once; the top ten hold 0.67%. Sequenced material: memory CD4+ T cells from blood. The receptors shown here come from an adult in good health and CMV-seronegative.

This chain connects TRBV18 to TRBJ2-3, with 7 bases matching TRBD2. V trimming: 6 bases; J trimming: 4 bases; junction bases outside the gene matches: 10. The germline CDR1 and CDR2 sequences are KGHSH and LQKENI. The CDR3 has 15 residues. Here the CDR3 reads CASSLGLVRADTQYF. CDR3 coding DNA: TGTGCCAGCTCTCTCGGACTAGTTCGTGCAGATACGCAGTATTTT.

The V gene is TRBV6-1, the J gene TRBJ2-7; D is ambiguous. This CDR3 contains 13 residues. Germline CDR1 MNHNS, CDR2 SASEGT. Trimming took off 2 bases at V and 7 bases at J, with 12 bases between the two ends. Here the CDR3 reads CASSEFMAAEQYF. DNA for the CDR3: TGTGCCAGCAGTGAATTTATGGCGGCGGAGCAGTACTTC.

This chain links TRBV6-1 with TRBJ1-5, with a tentative D call TRBD1 (6 bases). Germline V gives CDR1 MNHNS, CDR2 SASEGT. The V end lost 2 bases, the J end lost 9 bases, and 14 bases lay between the germline ends. The CDR3 totals 14 residues. CDR3 coding DNA: TGTGCCAGCAGTGAAAGGGGGGAGAGAACGCCCCAGCATTTT. Protein sequence: CASSERGERTPQHF.

The V call is TRBV9, the J call TRBJ2-3; D is possibly TRBD1 (5 bases). The CDR3 has 14 amino acids. The ends were cut back, 2 bases at V and 0 bases at J, with 7 bases in the middle. Germline V gene data show CDR1 as SGDLS and CDR2 as YYNGEE. This CDR3 reads CASSVQGSTDTQYF. Here the CDR3 DNA reads TGTGCCAGCAGCGTCCAGGGTAGCACAGATACGCAGTATTTT.

This clone has just one count. This sequence joins TRBV7-2 and TRBJ2-2; D is perhaps TRBD1 or TRBD2 (7 bases each). Germline lookup yields CDR1 SGHTA and CDR2 FQGNSA. The CDR3 runs to 14 residues. The V and J ends lost 3 bases and 6 bases respectively, with 11 bases between them. CDR3 amino acids: CASSFSGGAGELFF. CDR3 nucleotide sequence: TGTGCCAGCAGCTTTTCAGGGGGGGCCGGGGAGCTGTTTTTT.

This chain joins TRBV19 and TRBJ1-3; a possible D gene is TRBD1 (6 bases). The V gene lost 3 bases and the J gene lost 0 bases, with 15 bases spanning the gap. The germline gives CDR1 LNHDA, CDR2 SQIVND (reference sequence). This CDR3 is 17 amino acids long. CDR3 loop: CASSITTGLSSGNTIYF. For the CDR3, the DNA is TGTGCCAGTAGTATTACGACAGGCCTCTCCTCTGGAAACACCATATATTTT. The full variable domain, rest sourced from reference TRBV19 and TRBJ1-3, is DGGITQSPKYLFRKEGQNVTLSCEQNLNHDAMYWYRQDPGQGLRLIYYSQIVNDFQKGDIAEGYSVSREKKESFPLTVTSAQKNPTAFYLCASSITTGLSSGNTIYFGEGSWLTVV.

This sequence joins TRBV6-6 and TRBJ2-1; no firm D call. Trimming took 5 bases from V and 3 from J, leaving 8 bases between them. This CDR3 has 13 amino acids. Germline values: CDR1 MNHNY, CDR2 SVGAGI (reference sequence). This chain's CDR3 is CASSTENYNEQFF. The CDR3 DNA reads as TGTGCCAGCAGTACCGAGAACTACAATGAGCAGTTCTTC.

The CDR3: CASSFGTSGTNEQFF. The CDR3 DNA sequence: TGTGCCAGCAGTTTCGGGACTAGCGGGACCAATGAGCAGTTCTTC. The chain carries TRBV6-6 and TRBJ2-1; 13 nucleotides line up with TRBD2. Germline CDR1 reads MNHNY; CDR2 reads SVGAGI (reference sequence). The CDR3 sequence is 15 residues long. J was trimmed by 6 bases and V by 4 bases; bases with no gene match: 3.

The V gene is TRBV25-1, the J gene TRBJ2-4, with TRBD2 as a possible D gene (6 bases). Germline V gene data show CDR1 as MGHDK and CDR2 as SYGVNS. The CDR3 is 16 residues long. Trimming cost V 4 bases and J 6 bases, with 19 bases left between them. CDR3 nucleotides: TGTGCCAGCAGTGGATCCTCGAAGGACGGGGGAAACATTCAGTACTTC. Its protein product is CASSGSSKDGGNIQYF.

This chain links TRBV29-1 with TRBJ2-5; TRBD2 aligns across 7 bases. V was pared by 5 bases and J by 4 bases, with 4 bases of the junction left unmatched. The V gene's germline CDR1 is SQVTM and CDR2 ANQGSEA. CDR3 size: 12 residues. The CDR3 loop reads CSVYLAGETQYF. CDR3 DNA sequence: TGCAGCGTTTACTTAGCGGGAGAGACCCAGTACTTC.

This rearrangement joins TRBV4-1 to TRBJ2-1; possibly TRBD2 for D (6 bases). Germline-derived CDR1 and CDR2 are MGHRA and YSYEKL. The CDR3 length is 15 residues. V was clipped by 4 bases and J by 7 bases, with 17 bases between them. The CDR3 bases are TGCGCCAGCAGCCGACTCAGCGGGTTTGAGAATGAGCAGTTCTTC. The encoded protein is CASSRLSGFENEQFF.

The gene calls are TRBV6-1 and TRBJ2-5, with D perhaps matching TRBD2 (6 bases). The germline V and J ends were trimmed by 2 bases and 7 bases, with 11 bases remaining between them. From germline, CDR1 is MNHNS and CDR2 SASEGT. The CDR3 runs 13 residues. CDR3 nucleotide sequence: TGTGCCAGCAGTGAATGGCGGGAACGGACCCAGTACTTC. Its translation is CASSEWRERTQYF.

The chain links TRBV28 to TRBJ2-2; weak D call: TRBD1 (5 bases). The germline gives CDR1 MDHEN, CDR2 SYDVKM. The CDR3 contains 15 residues. Trimming took 3 bases from V and 6 from J, leaving 14 bases between them. CDR3 sequence (DNA): TGTGCCAGCAGTTTCTGGGGCAGGCAAGCCGGGGAGCTGTTTTTT. Translation: CASSFWGRQAGELFF.

This clone has a handful of counts. The CDR3 DNA reads as TGTGCCAGCAGTTTGACGAGTTCCATACCCACGAATGGCTACACCTTC. Translation gives CASSLTSSIPTNGYTF. The chain couples TRBV6-5 to TRBJ1-2; no firm D call. Per the germline V gene, CDR1 is MNHEY and CDR2 is SVGAGI. This CDR3 is 16 amino acids long. V lost 4 bases and J 6 bases, leaving 21 bases between the germline ends.

This clone is deemed medium-sized. This rearrangement joins TRBV28 to TRBJ1-5, with D tentatively TRBD1 (5 bases). Trimming took off 3 bases at V and 5 bases at J, with 11 bases between the two ends. CDR1 is MDHEN and CDR2 is SYDVKM in the germline V gene. The CDR3 length is 14 residues. CDR3 protein: CASSFQGRYQPQHF. For the CDR3, the DNA is TGTGCCAGCAGTTTTCAGGGTCGGTATCAGCCCCAGCATTTT.

This clone was detected only once. The chain recombines TRBV6-1 with TRBJ2-3, with D possibly being TRBD2 (5 bases). CDR3 length equals 16 residues. Deletions cut 1 base from V and 4 bases from J, with 15 bases between. From germline, CDR1 is MNHNS and CDR2 SASEGT. CDR3 nucleotides: TGTGCCAGCAGTGAAGAGGTGGGAGTCGGACCAGATACGCAGTATTTT. It specifies CASSEEVGVGPDTQYF.

This clone was counted a single time. This chain links TRBV6-6 with TRBJ1-4; D may be TRBD1 (5 bases). V was cut by 6 bases and J by 0 bases, with 8 bases left in between. The CDR3 has 14 amino acids. The V gene's germline CDR1 is MNHNY and CDR2 SVGAGI (reference sequence). As DNA, the CDR3 is TGTGCCAGCAGGGCAGGGACAACTAATGAAAAACTGTTTTTT. Protein sequence: CASRAGTTNEKLFF.

There are a few counts of this clone. The chain carries TRBV10-1 and TRBJ2-3, with 8 bases lining up with TRBD2. V was pared by 2 bases and J by 2 bases, with 6 bases of the junction left unmatched. Germline V lookup: CDR1 WNHNN, CDR2 SYGVQD (reference sequence). The CDR3 loop spans 16 amino acids. CDR3 nucleotide sequence: TGCGCCAGCAGTGAGGAGGGTAGCGGGATCACAGATACGCAGTATTTT. The encoded protein is CASSEEGSGITDTQYF.

This clone was detected only once. This chain's CDR3 is CASSLGLAGTNTQYF. The CDR3 DNA reads TGTGCCAGCAGCTTAGGACTAGCGGGGACCAATACGCAGTATTTT. The rearrangement uses TRBV11-3 and TRBJ2-3; 11 bases are shared with TRBD2. The germline CDR1 and CDR2 sequences are SGHNT and YENEEA. Trimming at V came to 1 base and at J to 7 bases, leaving 4 bases not matched to a gene. This CDR3 spans 15 amino acids.

This clone was seen only once. The genes are TRBV5-6 and TRBJ2-5, with 10 nucleotides matching TRBD2. The CDR3 totals 15 residues. Trimming removed 2 bases from V and 1 base from J; junction bases left unmatched: 2. CDR1 SGHDT and CDR2 YYEEEE come from the germline V gene. The CDR3 region is CASSLRLAGQETQYF. The CDR3 DNA follows: TGTGCCAGCAGCTTAAGACTAGCGGGCCAAGAGACCCAGTACTTC.

The chain carries TRBV28 and TRBJ1-4, with no clear D. Germline loops: CDR1 MDHEN, CDR2 SYDVKM. This CDR3 comprises 14 residues. The V end lost 10 bases, the J end lost 0 bases, and 12 bases lay between the germline ends. Written as DNA, the CDR3 is TGTGCCACCCTTAGGGATTCAACTAATGAAAAACTGTTTTTT. Its protein product is CATLRDSTNEKLFF.

The chain couples TRBV19 to TRBJ1-1; D is undetermined. Trimming took off 0 bases at V and 5 bases at J, with 7 bases between the two ends. This CDR3 region has 13 residues. Germline V lookup: CDR1 LNHDA, CDR2 SQIVND (reference sequence). CDR3 residues: CASSIDARTEAFF. CDR3 sequence (DNA): TGTGCCAGTAGTATAGATGCGAGGACTGAAGCTTTCTTT.

The chain recombines TRBV7-2 with TRBJ1-2, with D unresolved. V lost 2 bases to trimming and J lost 0 bases, with 7 bases between them. The CDR3 totals 14 residues. Germline CDR1 and CDR2: SGHTA and FQGNSA. Here the CDR3 reads CASSLSEANYGYTF. Here the CDR3 DNA reads TGTGCCAGCAGCTTATCGGAGGCTAACTATGGCTACACCTTC.

On this clone itself: The identical CDR3 is also encoded by other nucleotide sequences in the sample. The J gene is TRBJ1-4, the V gene TRBV7-9, with a tentative D call TRBD1 (6 bases). Per the germline V gene, CDR1 is SEHNR and CDR2 is FQNEAQ (reference sequence). CDR3 length: 16 amino acids. V was cut by 1 base and J by 2 bases, with 11 bases left in between. CDR3 amino acids: CASSLGFRGTNEKLFF. CDR3 nucleotide sequence: TGTGCCAGCAGCTTAGGATTCAGGGGCACTAATGAAAAACTGTTTTTT.

On this clone itself: The junction and the germline gene differ at one end; a read error may be behind it. The J gene is TRBJ2-5, the V gene TRBV6-1; a possible D gene is TRBD1 (6 bases). This CDR3 has 15 residues. Per the germline V gene, CDR1 is MNHNS and CDR2 is SASEGT. CDR3 protein: CASIRRDITQDTQYF. In DNA form, the CDR3 reads TGTGCCAGCATTAGACGGGACATAACCCAAGACACCCAGTACTTC.

V usage is TRBV28 and J usage is TRBJ2-3, with TRBD2 matching 7 bases. From germline, CDR1 is MDHEN and CDR2 SYDVKM. Trimming took 6 bases from V and 9 from J; bases not matched to a gene: 6. The CDR3 extends over 12 amino acids. The CDR3 nucleotides are TGTGCCAGCAGAGGAGCGGGAAACACGCAGTATTTT. Translated: CASRGAGNTQYF.